The present T cell receptor (beta chain) was sequenced within a study of tumor-infiltrating lymphocytes in primary liver carcinoma. J gave up 0 bases and V 4 bases, and 12 bases lay outside the gene matches. In germline, CDR1 is LGHNA, CDR2 YSLEER. The CDR3 has 19 amino acids. TCR beta cDNA was reverse-transcribed from roughly 0.45 ug of total RNA. The reaction used a constant-region primer and ProtoScript II reverse transcriptase. For TCR beta, libraries were produced by three nested multiplex PCR rounds using slightly modified ARM-PCR. Researchers ran the first two PCR rounds for roughly 11 cycles each with TRBV1-TRBV30 forward primers and a C-beta reverse primer. Each CDR3 protein is one row after TCRdb ran MiXCR on the multiplex PCR reads. The top ten clones hold approximately 9% of a sample with approximately 300,000 distinct CDR3 sequences, 65% of them seen once. Both blood RNA, taken from unsorted whole blood, and germline DNA were extracted.

This clonotype appeared many times. This rearrangement joins TRBV4-3 to TRBJ1-4; 9 nucleotides agree with TRBD1. This clonotype originated in a man aged 35-49 years with primary liver carcinoma and hepatitis B virus infection. The sample comprised peripheral blood. CDR3 protein: CASSRATGGAFATNEKLFF. The CDR3 DNA reads as TGCGCCAGCAGCCGAGCCACAGGGGGCGCGTTTGCAACTAATGAAAAACTGTTTTTT.